The 26 T cell receptor beta chains given below trace back to one sample, sequenced in a study of Graves' ophthalmopathy and Graves' hyperthyroidism. Transcripts of RNA were the source for amplifying TCR beta CDR3 regions. The authors performed first-round RT-PCR with HTBI primers and then a second-round multiplex PCR. TCRdb fed the multiplex PCR reads into MiXCR, producing one record per CDR3 protein. The sample has some 1.1 million distinct CDR3 sequences, 36% seen once. Sequencing was carried out using peripheral blood or thyroid tissue (not recorded which). These receptors were obtained from an adult man with Graves' hyperthyroidism.

The CDR3 coding sequence is TGTGCCAGCAGTTGGGACAGGGGGATCACTGAAGCTTTCTTT. This gives the protein CASSWDRGITEAFF. The chain has TRBV28 and TRBJ1-1; 11 nucleotides agree with TRBD1. The CDR3 sequence is 14 residues long. V shed 4 bases and J 4 bases; nucleotides not matched to a gene: 2. The germline CDR1 and CDR2 sequences are MDHEN and SYDVKM.

The chain links TRBV6-5 to TRBJ1-3, with TRBD1 as a possible D gene (5 bases). Trimming took 7 bases from V and 3 from J, leaving 19 bases between them. The CDR3 is 16 residues long. Germline-derived CDR1 and CDR2 are MNHEY and SVGAGI. CDR3 sequence reads: CASTTMGGYDGNTIYF. In DNA form, the CDR3 reads TGTGCCAGCACCACCATGGGGGGATATGATGGAAACACCATATATTTT.

Turning to this clonotype: No conserved phenylalanine or tryptophan ends this CDR3, so it is likely a read error. V usage is TRBV7-9 and J usage is TRBJ2-5, with D perhaps being TRBD1 or TRBD2 (5 bases each). CDR3 length equals 14 residues. The germline V gene encodes CDR1 SEHNR and CDR2 FQNEAQ (reference sequence). The V end was cut by 5 bases, the J end by 2 bases, with 12 bases between. Here the CDR3 reads CASSHGGGQETQYL. The CDR3 nucleotides are TGTGCCAGCAGCCACGGTGGGGGTCAAGAGACCCAGTACCTC.

This clonotype was recorded at least ten times. The rearrangement uses TRBV7-8 and TRBJ1-1, with 7 bases matching TRBD1. The length of the CDR3 is 13 residues. Looked up from germline, CDR1 is SGHVS and CDR2 is FQNEAQ. V was pared by 5 bases and J by 2 bases, with 2 bases of the junction left unmatched. The CDR3 DNA sequence: TGTGCCAGCAGCCACAGGGGTAACACTGAAGCTTTCTTT. This codes for CASSHRGNTEAFF.

The gene calls are TRBV7-9 and TRBJ2-5; D is perhaps TRBD1 (5 bases). Germline assignment: CDR1 SEHNR and CDR2 FQNEAQ (reference sequence). The V end was cut by 5 bases, the J end by 5 bases, with 12 bases between. There are 13 residues in the CDR3. The CDR3 DNA is TGTGCCAGCAGCACTGACAGCATGGAGACCCAGTACTTC. Amino acid sequence: CASSTDSMETQYF.

In DNA form, the CDR3 reads TGTGCCAGCAGCCGACAGATGAACACCATATATTTT. Its translation is CASSRQMNTIYF. V usage is TRBV6-5 and J usage is TRBJ1-3, with a tentative D call TRBD1 (5 bases). Trimming left V 6 bases short and J 7 bases short, with 10 bases between. The CDR3 runs to 12 residues. Per the germline V gene, CDR1 is MNHEY and CDR2 is SVGAGI.

The J gene is TRBJ2-7, the V gene TRBV2, with 9 nucleotides matching TRBD2. Trimming removed 3 bases from V and 0 bases from J; junction bases left unmatched: 6. CDR1 is SNHLY and CDR2 is FYNNEI in the germline V gene. There are 16 residues in the CDR3. As DNA, the CDR3 is TGTGCCAGCAGTGACGTCGGGCGGGAGGGCTCCTACGAGCAGTACTTC. Amino acids: CASSDVGREGSYEQYF. Together with reference TRBV2 and TRBJ2-7, the CDR3 gives the full variable domain: EPEVTQTPSHQVTQMGQEVILRCVPISNHLYFYWYRQILGQKVEFLVSFYNNEISEKSEIFDDQFSVERPDGSNFTLKIRSTKLEDSAMYFCASSDVGREGSYEQYFGPGTRLTVT.

The chain employs TRBV20-1 and TRBJ2-5; D gene uncertain. The DNA end lines up better with TRBJ2-7; the J call may be wrong. Germline CDR1 and CDR2: DFQATT and SNEGSKA (reference sequence). This CDR3 is built from 12 residues. The DNA of the CDR3 is TGCAGTGCTAGAGTCGACCTCTACGAGCAGTACTTC. It specifies CSARVDLYEQYF.

This clonotype came up many times. The gene calls are TRBV20-1 and TRBJ1-2, with TRBD1 as a possible D gene (6 bases). This CDR3 is 13 amino acids long. Trimming removed 0 bases from V and 6 bases from J, with 11 bases in between. The V gene's germline CDR1 is DFQATT and CDR2 SNEGSKA (reference sequence). The CDR3 loop is CSAREVQGHGYTF. The CDR3 coding sequence is TGCAGTGCTAGAGAGGTACAGGGCCATGGCTACACCTTC.

Regarding this clonotype: Germline is not matched at one junction end, which may reflect a read error. The genes are TRBV9 and TRBJ1-1, with D possibly TRBD1 on 6 matching bases. The CDR3 totals 16 residues. In germline, CDR1 is SGDLS, CDR2 YYNGEE. In DNA, the CDR3 is TGTGCCAGCGGCGTAAATCCCGGGACAAAGAACACTGAAGCTTTCTTT. Its translation: CASGVNPGTKNTEAFF.

In its sample, this clonotype was seen a few times. The V gene is TRBV7-9, the J gene TRBJ2-7; D might be TRBD2 (6 bases). Germline V gene lookup returns CDR1 SEHNR and CDR2 FQNEAQ (reference sequence). This CDR3 has 14 residues. Between the trimmed V and J ends, which lost 4 bases and 5 bases, there was a span of 15 bases. The CDR3, as DNA: TGTGCCAGCAGCTCCCTCCGGGGGAAAGACGAGCAGTACTTC. This translates into CASSSLRGKDEQYF.

The rearrangement links TRBV12-3 or TRBV12-4 to TRBJ1-3, with D perhaps matching TRBD1 (6 bases). The CDR3 is made up of 16 amino acids. Between the trimmed V and J ends, which lost 0 bases and 1 base, there was a span of 10 bases. Here the CDR3 reads CASSLAGTRSGNTIYF. The CDR3 DNA is TGTGCCAGCAGTTTAGCAGGGACACGGTCTGGAAACACCATATATTTT.

This clonotype was detected many times. The V call is TRBV20-1, the J call TRBJ1-1; TRBD1 might be the D (5 bases). V dropped 5 bases and J dropped 7 bases, with 11 bases sitting between them. The germline V gene encodes CDR1 DFQATT and CDR2 SNEGSKA (reference sequence). CDR3 length: 11 residues. Here the CDR3 DNA reads TGCAGTGCTCTTCAGGGCTTTGAAGCTTTCTTT. As protein: CSALQGFEAFF.

This chain links TRBV15 with TRBJ2-5; D possibly uses TRBD1 or TRBD2 (5 bases each). Trimming removed 0 bases at V and 9 bases at J, with 20 bases between. This CDR3 region has 16 residues. Looked up from germline, CDR1 is LNHNV and CDR2 is YYDKDF (reference sequence). The CDR3 DNA follows: TGTGCCACCAGCAGAGAAGATTGGGGGAGCAATCAGCCCCAGTACTTC. Residues: CATSREDWGSNQPQYF. The full variable domain, its missing parts supplied by reference TRBV15 and TRBJ2-5, is DAMVIQNPRYQVTQFGKPVTLSCSQTLNHNVMYWYQQKSSQAPKLLFHYYDKDFNNEADTPDNFQSRRPNTSFCFLDIRSPGLGDTAMYLCATSREDWGSNQPQYFGPGTRLLVL.

This clonotype was detected a few times. The chain employs TRBV6-5 and TRBJ1-6, with 9 bases that match TRBD1. J gave up 8 bases and V 6 bases, and 17 bases lay outside the gene matches. The CDR3 runs to 18 residues. Looked up from germline, CDR1 is MNHEY and CDR2 is SVGAGI. The CDR3 region has the DNA TGTGCCAGCAGACCAACATCGGGACAGGGCGCCTTCTATTCACCCCTCCACTTT. It codes for CASRPTSGQGAFYSPLHF.

This clonotype was counted between two and nine times. This clone may be a read error of a much larger clone one base away. The rearrangement links TRBV11-2 to TRBJ2-7, with 9 bases fitting TRBD1. The CDR3 has 15 residues. The junction had 7 bases not matched to a gene; V was cut back by 5 bases and J by 2 bases. From germline, CDR1 is SGHAT and CDR2 FQNNGV. CDR3 nucleotide sequence: TGTGCCAGCAGCCCTCGACGGACAGGGGCCTACGAGCAGTACTTC. Its translation is CASSPRRTGAYEQYF.

This sequence joins TRBV11-1 and TRBJ1-2; possibly TRBD1 for D (5 bases). CDR1 and CDR2 from the germline V gene are SGHAT and FQDESV (reference sequence). The V end was cut by 11 bases, the J end by 8 bases, with 24 bases between. The CDR3 runs 14 residues. CDR3 loop: CAGWGSPGSAGYTF. The CDR3 DNA follows: TGTGCCGGCTGGGGCAGCCCGGGAAGTGCGGGCTACACCTTC.

This clonotype was counted ten times or more. The chain links TRBV7-9 to TRBJ1-6; D remains ambiguous. Trimming removed 6 bases from V and 13 bases from J, with 13 bases in between. The CDR3 is 12 amino acids. Germline V lookup: CDR1 SEHNR, CDR2 FQNEAQ (reference sequence). CDR3 sequence reads: CASRGSSGPLHF. The CDR3 DNA sequence: TGTGCCAGCAGAGGCAGTTCAGGTCCCCTCCACTTT.

The genes are TRBV5-1 and TRBJ1-3, with unresolved D. The germline V and J ends were trimmed by 2 bases and 4 bases, with 7 bases remaining between them. The CDR3 loop spans 13 amino acids. Germline V CDR1 and CDR2: SGHRS, YFSETQ. The CDR3 DNA is TGCGCCAGCAGCTTTGGACTGGGAAACACCATATATTTT. It specifies CASSFGLGNTIYF. The full variable domain, completed using reference TRBV5-1 and TRBJ1-3, is KAGVTQTPRYLIKTRGQQVTLSCSPISGHRSVSWYQQTPGQGLQFLFEYFSETQRNKGNFPGRFSGRQFSNSRSEMNVSTLELGDSALYLCASSFGLGNTIYFGEGSWLTVV.

This clonotype showed up many times. The rearrangement links TRBV7-8 to TRBJ2-7; TRBD2 matches at 8 bases. The V segment lost 4 bases and the J segment 2 bases; nucleotides outside the gene matches: 7. The CDR3 runs to 15 residues. Germline CDR1 is SGHVS and CDR2 is FQNEAQ. The CDR3 loop is CASSWEAGVTYEQYF. The CDR3 DNA is TGTGCCAGCAGCTGGGAAGCGGGGGTAACCTACGAGCAGTACTTC.

The chain is built from TRBV7-8 and TRBJ2-5, with D possibly being TRBD2 (5 bases). The CDR3 is made up of 17 amino acids. Germline V gene data show CDR1 as SGHVS and CDR2 as FQNEAQ. The V gene lost 0 bases and the J gene lost 1 base, with 15 bases spanning the gap. The CDR3 DNA follows: TGTGCCAGCAGCTTAGCATCCCTCAGGAGGCCCCAAGAGACCCAGTACTTC. It codes for CASSLASLRRPQETQYF.

The chain joins TRBV20-1 to TRBJ2-7; 7 bases align to TRBD2. Trimming at V came to 2 bases and at J to 4 bases, leaving 8 bases not matched to a gene. CDR3 size: 14 residues. The germline CDR1 and CDR2 sequences are DFQATT and SNEGSKA (reference sequence). The CDR3 loop is CSARLAVKGYEQYF. CDR3 coding DNA: TGCAGTGCTAGACTAGCGGTGAAAGGGTACGAGCAGTACTTC.

This clonotype has more than one count but fewer than ten. The chain links TRBV6-5 to TRBJ2-5, with 9 bases fitting TRBD2. J gave up 5 bases and V 6 bases, and 16 bases lay outside the gene matches. In germline, CDR1 is MNHEY, CDR2 SVGAGI. This CDR3 has 17 amino acids. The DNA of the CDR3 is TGTGCCAGCAGATCCGGGAGCGGGAGGATGAGCGGGGAGACCCAGTACTTC. Residues: CASRSGSGRMSGETQYF.

This clonotype was seen a few times. The rearrangement links TRBV7-9 to TRBJ2-2; 15 nucleotides match TRBD2. Per germline, CDR1 SEHNR and CDR2 FQNEAQ (reference sequence). J lost 4 bases, V lost 5 bases, and 11 bases had no gene match. The CDR3 is 19 amino acids. As DNA, the CDR3 is TGTGCCAGCAGCCGGACCGGGACTAGCGGGAGGAGGAGCACCGGGGAGCTGTTTTTT. This codes for CASSRTGTSGRRSTGELFF.

Ten or more counts support this clonotype. V and J are TRBV10-3 and TRBJ1-6; D possibly corresponds to TRBD1 (6 bases). V lost 2 bases and J lost 14, with 13 bases in between. This CDR3 comprises 13 residues. Germline CDR1 is ENHRY and CDR2 is SYGVKD. CDR3 in DNA: TGTGCCATCAGTGAGACCAAAGGGGGGTCCCTCCACTTT. Its translation is CAISETKGGSLHF.

This chain joins TRBV30 and TRBJ2-5; D might be TRBD2 (5 bases). This CDR3 comprises 13 residues. Trimming cost V 0 bases and J 1 base, with 6 bases left between them. CDR1 is GTSNPN and CDR2 is SVGIG in the germline V gene (reference sequence). The CDR3 loop is CAWSVLAQETQYF. CDR3 nucleotides: TGTGCCTGGAGTGTTCTAGCCCAAGAGACCCAGTACTTC.